A single sample is the source of the 9 T cell receptor beta chains below, sequenced in a study of blood T cell repertoires in COVID-19. The data were produced by immunoSEQ multiplex PCR, yet TCRdb's version contains in-frame clones alone and is incomplete. The sample holds approximately 300,000 clones, roughly 84% seen once. The sequencing sample was made of peripheral blood. The receptor set was obtained from a person aged 70 to 79 with COVID-19, enrolled during active disease.

The rearrangement joins TRBV6-5 to TRBJ1-3; D ambiguous. Trimming shortened V by 3 bases and J by 5 bases, and 11 bases separated the two germline ends. The length of the CDR3 is 14 residues. Looked up from germline, CDR1 is MNHEY and CDR2 is SVGAGI. The CDR3 here is CASSYAGNRNTIYF. CDR3 DNA sequence: TGTGCCAGCAGTTATGCCGGGAACCGAAACACCATATATTTT.

The J gene is TRBJ1-6, the V gene TRBV21-1. TRBV21-1 is a recognized pseudogene. This CDR3 spans 13 amino acids. CDR3 protein: CASSKGMYSPLHF. DNA for the CDR3: TGTGCCAGCAGCAAAGGTATGTATTCACCCCTCCACTTT.

J is TRBJ2-5 and V is TRBV7-9; 9 bases align to TRBD1. CDR3 length: 15 residues. V lost 5 bases to trimming and J lost 5 bases; unmatched junction nucleotides: 9. In germline, CDR1 is SEHNR, CDR2 FQNEAQ (reference sequence). The CDR3 DNA sequence: TGTGCCAGCAGCGAGCTTACAGGGGGCAGGGAGACCCAGTACTTC. Translating it yields CASSELTGGRETQYF.

The rearrangement links TRBV9 to TRBJ2-5, with TRBD1 matching over 8 bases. This CDR3 comprises 18 residues. V was pared by 0 bases and J by 2 bases, with 12 bases of the junction left unmatched. Germline V CDR1 and CDR2: SGDLS, YYNGEE. CDR3: CASSVAPLTGAKQETQYF. The CDR3, as DNA: TGTGCCAGCAGCGTAGCCCCATTGACAGGGGCCAAACAAGAGACCCAGTACTTC.

This rearrangement joins TRBV5-1 to TRBJ2-2, with 7 bases that match TRBD1. The trim removed 0 bases at V and 4 bases at J, leaving 9 bases unmatched. Germline V gene sequence: CDR1 SGHRS, CDR2 YFSETQ. The CDR3 is 17 residues long. In DNA, the CDR3 is TGCGCCAGCAGCTTGGCGACCGGGACAGATACCACCGGGGAGCTGTTTTTT. This gives the protein CASSLATGTDTTGELFF.

The gene calls are TRBV12-3 or TRBV12-4 and TRBJ1-3; D unresolved. The CDR3 is made up of 13 amino acids. Deletions cut 7 bases from V and 2 bases from J, with 9 bases between. CDR3 sequence: CASTLFAGNTIYF. The CDR3 coding sequence is TGTGCCAGCACCCTTTTTGCTGGAAACACCATATATTTT.

The rearrangement uses TRBV18 and TRBJ2-5; 8 bases are shared with TRBD1. J gave up 3 bases and V 2 bases, and 17 bases lay outside the gene matches. Germline V gives CDR1 KGHSH, CDR2 LQKENI. The CDR3 loop spans 19 amino acids. The CDR3 region is CASSPSAGGASFQKETQYF. Here the CDR3 DNA reads TGTGCCAGCTCACCATCGGCAGGGGGCGCTTCCTTCCAGAAAGAGACCCAGTACTTC.

The rearrangement uses TRBV4-2 and TRBJ1-2; 8 bases map to TRBD1. V lost 6 bases, J lost 3 bases, and 15 bases stayed unmatched. CDR1 is LGHNA, CDR2 YNFKEQ, per germline. CDR3 length: 17 residues. The CDR3 loop reads CASRPEDRAPGYYGYTF. The CDR3 coding sequence is TGTGCCAGCAGGCCCGAGGACAGGGCGCCGGGGTACTATGGCTACACCTTC.

This clone occurred once. This chain joins TRBV7-3 and TRBJ2-3, with 7 positions matching TRBD1. Per the germline V gene, CDR1 is SGHTA and CDR2 is FQGTGA. Trimming at V came to 5 bases and at J to 2 bases, leaving 4 bases not matched to a gene. This CDR3 has 14 amino acids. The CDR3 bases are TGTGCCAGCAGCCTCGGACAGGCCACAGATACGCAGTATTTT. Translating it yields CASSLGQATDTQYF.